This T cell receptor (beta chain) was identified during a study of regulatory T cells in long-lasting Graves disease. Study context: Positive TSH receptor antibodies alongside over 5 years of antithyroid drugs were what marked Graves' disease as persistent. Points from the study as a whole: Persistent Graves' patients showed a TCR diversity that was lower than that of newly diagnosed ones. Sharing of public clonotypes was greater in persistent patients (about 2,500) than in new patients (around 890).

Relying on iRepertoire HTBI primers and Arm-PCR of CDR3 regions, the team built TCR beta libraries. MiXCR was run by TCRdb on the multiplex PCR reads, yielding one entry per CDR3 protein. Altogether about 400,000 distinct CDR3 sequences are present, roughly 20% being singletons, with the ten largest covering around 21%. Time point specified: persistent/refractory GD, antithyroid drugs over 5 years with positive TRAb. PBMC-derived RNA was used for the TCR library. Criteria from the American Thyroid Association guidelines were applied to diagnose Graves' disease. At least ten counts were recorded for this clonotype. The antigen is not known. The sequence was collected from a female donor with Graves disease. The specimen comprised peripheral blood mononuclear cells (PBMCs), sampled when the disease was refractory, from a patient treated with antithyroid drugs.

DNA for the CDR3: TGTGCCAGCAGGAGGACGGCCGGGGGCGAGCAGTACTTC. This sequence encodes CASRRTAGGEQYF. The J gene is TRBJ2-7, the V gene TRBV12-3 or TRBV12-4; tentatively, D is TRBD2 (6 bases). V was clipped by 6 bases and J by 6 bases, with 15 bases between them. This CDR3 is 13 amino acids long.